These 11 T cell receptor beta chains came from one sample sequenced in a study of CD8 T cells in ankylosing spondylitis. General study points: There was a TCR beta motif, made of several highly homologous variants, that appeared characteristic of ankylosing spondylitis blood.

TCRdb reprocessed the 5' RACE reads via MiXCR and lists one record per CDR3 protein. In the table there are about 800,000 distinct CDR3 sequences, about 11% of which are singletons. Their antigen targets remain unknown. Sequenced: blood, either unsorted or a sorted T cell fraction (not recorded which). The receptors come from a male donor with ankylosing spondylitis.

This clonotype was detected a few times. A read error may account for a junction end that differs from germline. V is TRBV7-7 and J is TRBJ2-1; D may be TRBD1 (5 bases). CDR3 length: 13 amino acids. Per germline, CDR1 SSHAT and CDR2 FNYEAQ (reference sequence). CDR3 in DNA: TGTGCTAGCAGCTCCGGACAAATGAATGAGCAGTTCTTC. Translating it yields CASSSGQMNEQFF.

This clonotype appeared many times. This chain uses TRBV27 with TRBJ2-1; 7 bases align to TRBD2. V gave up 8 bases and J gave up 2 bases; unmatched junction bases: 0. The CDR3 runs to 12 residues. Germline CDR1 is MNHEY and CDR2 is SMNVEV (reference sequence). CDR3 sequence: CASGTTYNEQFF. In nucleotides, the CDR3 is TGTGCCAGCGGGACTACCTACAATGAGCAGTTCTTC.

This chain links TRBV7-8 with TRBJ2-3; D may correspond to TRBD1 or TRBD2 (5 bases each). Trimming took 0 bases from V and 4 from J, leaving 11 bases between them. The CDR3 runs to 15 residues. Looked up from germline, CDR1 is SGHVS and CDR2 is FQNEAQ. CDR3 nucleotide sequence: TGTGCCAGCAGCTTAGCGGGGGTCGGCCCAGATACGCAGTATTTT. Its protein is CASSLAGVGPDTQYF. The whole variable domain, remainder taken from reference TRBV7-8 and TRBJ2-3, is GAGVSQSPRYKVAKRGQDVALRCDPISGHVSLFWYQQALGQGPEFLTYFQNEAQLDKSGLPSDRFFAERPEGSVSTLKIQRTQQEDSAVYLCASSLAGVGPDTQYFGPGTRLTVL.

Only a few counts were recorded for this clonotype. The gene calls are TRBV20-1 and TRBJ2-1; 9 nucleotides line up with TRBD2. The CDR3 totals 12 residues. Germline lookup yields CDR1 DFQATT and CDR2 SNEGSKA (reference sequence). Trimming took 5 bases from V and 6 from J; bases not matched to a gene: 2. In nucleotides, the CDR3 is TGCAGTGCTCTAGCGGGGATCAATGAGCAGTTCTTC. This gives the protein CSALAGINEQFF.

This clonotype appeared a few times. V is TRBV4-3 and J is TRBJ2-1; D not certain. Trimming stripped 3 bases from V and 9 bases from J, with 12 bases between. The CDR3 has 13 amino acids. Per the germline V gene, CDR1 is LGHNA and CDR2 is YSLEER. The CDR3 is CASSQSRIGEQFF. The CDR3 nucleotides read TGCGCCAGCAGCCAGTCACGGATCGGTGAGCAGTTCTTC.

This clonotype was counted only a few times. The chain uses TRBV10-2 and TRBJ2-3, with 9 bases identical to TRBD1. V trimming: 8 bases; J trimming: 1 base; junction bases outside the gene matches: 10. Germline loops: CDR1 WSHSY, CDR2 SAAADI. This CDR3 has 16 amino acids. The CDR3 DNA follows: TGCGCCAGCGCCACGGGGTGGACAGGGGGCACAGATACGCAGTATTTT. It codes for CASATGWTGGTDTQYF.

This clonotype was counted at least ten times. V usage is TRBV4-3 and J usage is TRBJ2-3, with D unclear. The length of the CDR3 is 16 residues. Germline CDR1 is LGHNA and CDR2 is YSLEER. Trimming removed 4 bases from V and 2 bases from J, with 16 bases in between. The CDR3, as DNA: TGCGCCAGCAGCCCTAATCCTGGGCAGGTCACAGATACGCAGTATTTT. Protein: CASSPNPGQVTDTQYF.

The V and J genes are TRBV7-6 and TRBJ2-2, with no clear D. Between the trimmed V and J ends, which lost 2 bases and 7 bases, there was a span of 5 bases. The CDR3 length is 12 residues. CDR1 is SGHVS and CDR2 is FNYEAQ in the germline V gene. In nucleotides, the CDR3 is TGTGCCAGCAGCTTATTTCTCGGGGAGCTGTTTTTT. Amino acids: CASSLFLGELFF.

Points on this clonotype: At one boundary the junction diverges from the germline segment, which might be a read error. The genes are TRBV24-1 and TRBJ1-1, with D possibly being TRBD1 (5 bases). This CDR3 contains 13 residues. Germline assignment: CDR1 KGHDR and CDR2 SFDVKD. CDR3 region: CATRGDAYTEALF. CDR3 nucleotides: TGTGCCACCCGGGGGGACGCGTACACTGAAGCTCTCTTT.

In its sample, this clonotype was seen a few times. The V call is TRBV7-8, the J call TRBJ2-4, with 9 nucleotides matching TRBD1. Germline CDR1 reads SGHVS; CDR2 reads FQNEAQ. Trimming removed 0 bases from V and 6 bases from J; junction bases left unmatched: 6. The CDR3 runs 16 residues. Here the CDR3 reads CASSLAGRQGGNIQYF. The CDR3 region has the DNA TGTGCCAGCAGCTTAGCGGGTCGACAGGGGGGAAACATTCAGTACTTC.

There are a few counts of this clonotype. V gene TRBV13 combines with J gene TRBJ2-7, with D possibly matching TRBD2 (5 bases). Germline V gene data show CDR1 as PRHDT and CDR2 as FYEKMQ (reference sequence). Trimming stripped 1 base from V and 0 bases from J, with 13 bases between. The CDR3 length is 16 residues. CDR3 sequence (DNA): TGTGCCAGCAGCTTAGAGGGCGGACTGTTCTCCTACGAGCAGTACTTC. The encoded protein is CASSLEGGLFSYEQYF.